This T cell receptor (beta chain) was captured in a study of blood T cell repertoires in COVID-19 (dated by TCRdb to 2019 to 2021). For the study in its entirety: The collaborator samples originated in the United States, Italy and Spain and spanned the acute and convalescent phases of COVID-19. Samples came from the ongoing ImmuneRACE study (first 160 participants) plus 1,254 subjects from 6 global collaborators. The sample metadata nearly always contained a de-identified subject ID, COVID-19 status, age in years and sex. Where available, HLA class I and class II types were obtained from metadata supplied by the sample provider rather than from assay-based typing. The prospective study material was composed of cDNA or gDNA derived from T cells, B-cell-depleted T cells, or PBMCs. Subjects who had been exposed to COVID-19, were actively infected with it, or had recovered from it provided the deeply sampled blood TCRbeta repertoires that made up the dataset. The repertoires were released in a freely available public database meant as a resource for research on the immune response to SARS-CoV-2. Overall results and qualifications from the work: How much clinical and demographic metadata was included differed by source and by participant, and the metadata was provided uncurated.

TCRbeta CDR3 regions were amplified from genomic DNA using the immunoSEQ Assay, a bias-controlled multiplex PCR. On the study's bioinformatics: Within the assay, amplification of reference gene primers was used to estimate how many nucleated cells each sample contained. To quantify the absolute abundance of each unique TCRbeta CDR3 rearrangement, sequence reads were collapsed and filtered. For each sample, productive Simpson clonality was calculated by taking the square root of Simpson's diversity index across productive rearrangements. Entries here come from immuneACCESS through TCRdb and include only in-frame sequences with V and J called. Some clones fail to appear in such tables; in the studies checked, an unresolved V gene covers under half of the shortfall, and the cause of the remainder is unknown. For V, J and clone size, that table is used; D and trimming come from the DNA. This sample holds more than 400,000 clones; roughly 87% were observed only once. In total, the top ten clones hold 0.7% of the sample.

CDR1 SGHNT and CDR2 YYREEE are derived from the germline V gene (reference sequence). At the junction V is shortened by 7 bases and J by 1 base, with 10 bases in between. From its cysteine to its phenylalanine, the CDR3 spans 13 amino acids. Here the CDR3 DNA is all that survives: 39 bases in frame from base 1. Turning to this clone: The specificity of this receptor is unknown. No quality values exist for individual bases; no much larger clone is one base distant.

Enrolling through a virtual design, the prospective study's participants ranged in age from about 18 to 89 years and lived across some 23 United States geographic areas. To assign participants to cohorts, the prospective study relied on clinical history that participants themselves reported in a screening survey and a study questionnaire. Recovered participants in ImmuneRACE Cohort 3 were defined by two consecutive negative NP/OP PCR tests, clearance by a healthcare professional, or resolution of symptoms. In the prospective study, mobile phlebotomists collected whole blood, serum and a nasopharyngeal or oropharyngeal swab from each participant. Over a roughly 2-month period, participants in the prospective study had the option of providing additional blood draws and questionnaires. Prospective study blood samples were shipped either frozen or at room temperature before DNA extraction.

The chain is assembled from TRBV5-4 and TRBJ2-3, with no reliable assignment of the D segment. The specimen sequenced was PBMCs or T cells enriched from blood (not recorded which). The clonotype was recovered from a woman aged 18-35 years who had recovered from COVID-19. The CDR3 reads CASSPLGTDTQYF. The bases read TGTGCCAGCTCCCCCCTAGGCACAGATACGCAGTATTTT.